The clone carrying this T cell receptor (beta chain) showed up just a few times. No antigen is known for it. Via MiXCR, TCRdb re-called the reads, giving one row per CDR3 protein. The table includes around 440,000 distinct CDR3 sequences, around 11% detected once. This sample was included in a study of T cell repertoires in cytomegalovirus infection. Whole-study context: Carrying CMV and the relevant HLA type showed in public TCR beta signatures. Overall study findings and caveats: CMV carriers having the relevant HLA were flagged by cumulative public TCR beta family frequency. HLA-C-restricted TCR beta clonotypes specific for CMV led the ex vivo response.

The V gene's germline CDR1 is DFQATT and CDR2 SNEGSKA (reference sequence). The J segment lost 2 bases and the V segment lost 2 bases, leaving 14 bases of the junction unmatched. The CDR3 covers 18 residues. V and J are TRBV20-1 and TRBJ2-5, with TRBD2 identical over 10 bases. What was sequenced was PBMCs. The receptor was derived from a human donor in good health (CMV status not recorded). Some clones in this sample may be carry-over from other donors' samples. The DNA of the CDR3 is TGCAGTGCTAGATTAGCGGGGGGAGCCTTGTCAAGTCAAGAGACCCAGTACTTC. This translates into CSARLAGGALSSQETQYF.